The 9 T cell receptor beta chains reported below all come from one sample, sequenced in a study of Graves' ophthalmopathy and Graves' hyperthyroidism. Transcripts of RNA were the source for amplifying TCR beta CDR3 regions. The first round was an RT-PCR with HTBI primers, and the second round was a multiplex PCR. From the multiplex PCR reads, TCRdb called clonotypes with MiXCR, one entry per CDR3 protein. The sample has a few hundred thousand distinct CDR3 sequences, less than 20% seen once. The material sequenced was peripheral blood. The receptors were gathered from a young woman with stable Graves' hyperthyroidism.

This clonotype was seen at least ten times. V and J are TRBV15 and TRBJ1-6, with TRBD1 identical over 7 bases. The CDR3 spans 15 residues. Germline values: CDR1 LNHNV, CDR2 YYDKDF (reference sequence). V shed 3 bases, J shed 4 bases, and the junction held 3 bases outside the gene matches. CDR3 bases: TGTGCCACCAGCAGGGGGGACAGTTATAATTCACCCCTCCACTTT. This codes for CATSRGDSYNSPLHF.

This clonotype was detected ten times or more. At one of its ends the junction is not consistent with the germline gene, which may arise from a read error. This chain connects TRBV7-6 to TRBJ1-1; tentative D call: TRBD1 (6 bases). The germline V gene encodes CDR1 SGHVS and CDR2 FNYEAQ. This CDR3 is built from 15 residues. CDR3 nucleotides: TGTGCCAGCACCCCTAGCCCAGGGGTGAACATTGAAGCTTTCTTT. Amino acids: CASTPSPGVNIEAFF.

The V and J genes are TRBV4-1 and TRBJ1-1; a weak D match, TRBD1 (5 bases). This CDR3 contains 16 residues. Germline V gives CDR1 MGHRA, CDR2 YSYEKL. Trimming took off 2 bases at V and 5 bases at J, with 18 bases between the two ends. CDR3 coding DNA: TGCGCCAGCAGCCAACCCAGGGCGGGGAAGGGGACTGAAGCTTTCTTT. Amino acids: CASSQPRAGKGTEAFF.

The sample holds many counts of this clonotype. The chain joins TRBV9 to TRBJ1-3; D perhaps matches TRBD1 (6 bases). Germline lookup yields CDR1 SGDLS and CDR2 YYNGEE. V was clipped by 3 bases and J by 0 bases, with 13 bases between them. CDR3 length: 16 residues. Here the CDR3 DNA reads TGTGCCAGCAGCGCCGAGGGGGGTCTCTCTGGAAACACCATATATTTT. Translated: CASSAEGGLSGNTIYF. Variable domain in full (rest from reference TRBV9 and TRBJ1-3): DSGVTQTPKHLITATGQRVTLRCSPRSGDLSVYWYQQSLDQGLQFLIQYYNGEERAKGNILERFSAQQFPDLHSELNLSSLELGDSALYFCASSAEGGLSGNTIYFGEGSWLTVV.

At least ten counts were recorded for this clonotype. The V gene is TRBV6-5, the J gene TRBJ1-1, with a tentative D call TRBD1 (5 bases). The V gene lost 6 bases and the J gene lost 4 bases, with 15 bases spanning the gap. The CDR3 totals 14 residues. Looked up from germline, CDR1 is MNHEY and CDR2 is SVGAGI. The CDR3 sequence: CASRPWDFFTEAFF. CDR3 sequence (DNA): TGTGCCAGCAGACCATGGGACTTTTTCACTGAAGCTTTCTTT.

This clonotype was counted a few times. The rearrangement links TRBV7-9 to TRBJ2-7, with TRBD1 identical over 8 bases. The CDR3 totals 15 residues. Germline CDR1 SEHNR, CDR2 FQNEAQ (reference sequence). The ends lost 6 bases at V and 5 bases at J; junction bases unmatched: 12. In nucleotides, the CDR3 is TGTGCCAGCAGTTCCACAGGGGGAGACTACAACGAGCAGTACTTC. Protein product: CASSSTGGDYNEQYF. Looking up the rest from reference TRBV7-9 and TRBJ2-7 gives the full variable domain: DTGVSQNPRHKITKRGQNVTFRCDPISEHNRLYWYRQTLGQGPEFLTYFQNEAQLEKSRLLSDRFSAERPKGSFSTLEIQRTEQGDSAMYLCASSSTGGDYNEQYFGPGTRLTVT.

The chain has TRBV6-5 and TRBJ1-2; possibly TRBD1 for D (5 bases). The CDR3 is 14 residues long. The ends were cut back, 0 bases at V and 7 bases at J, with 12 bases in the middle. The germline CDR1 and CDR2 sequences are MNHEY and SVGAGI. Here the CDR3 reads CASSYSEGDSGYTF. The CDR3 DNA sequence: TGTGCCAGCAGTTACTCGGAAGGGGATTCTGGCTACACCTTC.

This clonotype was counted at least ten times. The gene calls are TRBV7-2 and TRBJ1-2, with D maybe TRBD1 (6 bases). V lost 5 bases to trimming and J lost 7 bases, with 20 bases between them. CDR3 length: 15 residues. Germline V CDR1 and CDR2: SGHTA, FQGNSA. DNA of the CDR3: TGTGCCAGCAGCCAGTGGCCGGCCAGGGGTAGTGGCTACACCTTC. It is translated as CASSQWPARGSGYTF.

This clonotype has at least ten counts. The V call is TRBV19, the J call TRBJ1-1; D is unclear. The CDR3 length is 15 residues. In germline, CDR1 is LNHDA, CDR2 SQIVND (reference sequence). V was pared by 0 bases and J by 0 bases, with 8 bases between. For the CDR3, the DNA is TGTGCCAGTAGTATAGAGGGTCGGATGAACACTGAAGCTTTCTTT. Amino acid sequence: CASSIEGRMNTEAFF.